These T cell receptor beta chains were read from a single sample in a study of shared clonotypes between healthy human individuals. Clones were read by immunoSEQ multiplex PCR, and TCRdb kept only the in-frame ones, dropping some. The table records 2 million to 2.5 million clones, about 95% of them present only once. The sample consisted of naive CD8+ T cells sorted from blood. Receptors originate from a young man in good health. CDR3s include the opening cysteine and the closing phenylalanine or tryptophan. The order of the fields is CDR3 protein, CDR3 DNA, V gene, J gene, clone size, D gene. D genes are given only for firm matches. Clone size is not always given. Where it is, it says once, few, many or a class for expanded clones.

CDR3: CAISEDPQGIRNYGYTF
DNA: TGTGCCATCAGTGAGGACCCACAGGGGATCAGAAACTATGGCTACACCTTC
V: TRBV10-3
J: TRBJ1-2
size: .
D: TRBD1

CDR3: CASSPKQVGTDTQYF
DNA: TGTGCCAGCAGTCCCAAGCAGGTGGGAACAGATACGCAGTATTTT
V: TRBV27
J: TRBJ2-3
size: .
D: .

CDR3: CAWGPTPGLNTGELFF
DNA: TGTGCCTGGGGTCCAACCCCGGGGCTAAACACCGGGGAGCTGTTTTTT
V: TRBV30
J: TRBJ2-2
size: .
D: .

CDR3: CASSILQGSGYTF
DNA: TGTGCCAGCAGTATACTGCAGGGAAGTGGCTACACCTTC
V: TRBV27
J: TRBJ1-2
size: .
D: .

CDR3: CASRTPRQGGTDTQYF
DNA: TGTGCCAGCCGAACACCCCGACAGGGTGGCACAGATACGCAGTATTTT
V: TRBV27
J: TRBJ2-3
size: once
D: TRBD1

CDR3: CASRAGQGTFEQYF
DNA: TGTGCCAGCAGGGCCGGACAGGGGACCTTCGAGCAGTACTTC
V: TRBV2
J: TRBJ2-7
size: .
D: TRBD1

CDR3: CASRRGKGQGDNYGYTF
DNA: TGTGCCAGCAGAAGGGGGAAGGGACAGGGCGATAACTATGGCTACACCTTC
V: TRBV2
J: TRBJ1-2
size: .
D: TRBD1

CDR3: CASSPLSQREQFF
DNA: TGTGCCAGCAGCCCCCTCTCTCAGCGTGAGCAGTTCTTC
V: TRBV13
J: TRBJ2-1
size: .
D: .

CDR3: CASSPTGQANYGYTF
DNA: TGTGCCAGCTCACCTACCGGACAGGCTAACTATGGCTACACCTTC
V: TRBV18
J: TRBJ1-2
size: .
D: TRBD1

CDR3: CASSLQGNTGELFF
DNA: TGTGCCAGCAGTCTACAGGGTAACACCGGGGAGCTGTTTTTT
V: TRBV25-1
J: TRBJ2-2
size: .
D: .

CDR3: CASSLVGTASTDTQYF
DNA: TGTGCCAGCAGCTTAGTCGGGACAGCTAGCACAGATACGCAGTATTTT
V: TRBV7-6
J: TRBJ2-3
size: .
D: TRBD1

CDR3: CASNQGTNTGELFF
DNA: TGTGCCAGCAATCAGGGGACGAACACCGGGGAGCTGTTTTTT
V: TRBV28
J: TRBJ2-2
size: once
D: .

CDR3: CASREELLAHLDTQYF
DNA: TGTGCCAGCAGGGAAGAACTACTAGCGCACTTAGATACGCAGTATTTT
V: TRBV2
J: TRBJ2-3
size: .
D: TRBD2

CDR3: CASSLGTSLWQFF
DNA: TGTGCCAGCAGCTTGGGGACTAGCCTGTGGCAGTTCTTC
V: TRBV7-2
J: TRBJ2-1
size: .
D: TRBD2

CDR3: CASSLPRTSGYEQYF
DNA: TGTGCCAGCAGTTTACCGAGGACTAGCGGCTACGAGCAGTACTTC
V: TRBV28
J: TRBJ2-7
size: .
D: TRBD2

CDR3: CASSQGLLADTQYF
DNA: TGCGCCAGCAGCCAAGGCTTACTAGCGGATACGCAGTATTTT
V: TRBV4-1
J: TRBJ2-3
size: .
D: TRBD2

CDR3: CASSYSEGIYGYTF
DNA: TGTGCCAGCAGTTACTCGGAGGGGATATATGGCTACACCTTC
V: TRBV6-5
J: TRBJ1-2
size: .
D: .

CDR3: CASSMTPRDTEAFF
DNA: TGTGCCAGTAGTATGACCCCCCGGGACACTGAAGCTTTCTTT
V: TRBV19
J: TRBJ1-1
size: .
D: .

CDR3: CASSWFNGGETQYF
DNA: TGCGCCAGCAGCTGGTTCAATGGAGGCGAGACCCAGTACTTC
V: TRBV5-1
J: TRBJ2-5
size: once
D: .

CDR3: CASSKQGVNQPQHF
DNA: TGTGCCAGCAGCAAACAGGGGGTCAATCAGCCCCAGCATTTT
V: TRBV6-6
J: TRBJ1-5
size: .
D: TRBD1

CDR3: CASSQDPGDSYEQYF
DNA: TGCGCCAGCAGCCAAGATCCAGGTGACTCCTACGAGCAGTACTTC
V: TRBV4-1
J: TRBJ2-7
size: .
D: .

CDR3: CASSLGTQGASGYTF
DNA: TGCGCCAGCAGCTTGGGGACACAGGGGGCCTCTGGCTACACCTTC
V: TRBV5-1
J: TRBJ1-2
size: .
D: TRBD1

CDR3: CASSQDAYSPLHF
DNA: TGCGCCAGCAGCCAAGACGCGTATTCACCCCTCCACTTT
V: TRBV4-1
J: TRBJ1-6
size: .
D: .

CDR3: CASSFSGTGAYEQYF
DNA: TGTGCCAGCAGTTTCTCTGGTACAGGGGCCTACGAGCAGTACTTC
V: TRBV27
J: TRBJ2-7
size: .
D: TRBD1

CDR3: CASSETNTGELFF
DNA: TGCGCCAGCAGTGAGACGAACACCGGGGAGCTGTTTTTT
V: TRBV10-1
J: TRBJ2-2
size: .
D: .

CDR3: CASSNYNEQFF
DNA: TGTGCCAGCAGTAACTACAATGAGCAGTTCTTC
V: TRBV6-5
J: TRBJ2-1
size: few
D: .

CDR3: CASSYSDSDQYF
DNA: TGTGCCAGCAGTTACTCCGACTCGGACCAGTACTTC
V: TRBV6-5
J: TRBJ2-5
size: .
D: .

CDR3: CASRDNIQEPTYEQYF
DNA: TGTGCCAGCAGGGACAACATACAGGAGCCTACCTACGAGCAGTACTTC
V: TRBV12-1
J: TRBJ2-7
size: .
D: .

CDR3: CASSITVEYEQYF
DNA: TGTGCCAGTAGTATAACGGTTGAATACGAGCAGTACTTC
V: TRBV19
J: TRBJ2-7
size: .
D: .

CDR3: CASSLDGRALLNEQFF
DNA: TGTGCCAGCAGTTTAGACGGGAGGGCTCTCTTGAATGAGCAGTTCTTC
V: TRBV27
J: TRBJ2-1
size: .
D: TRBD2

CDR3: CASSVLAGGGTDTQYF
DNA: TGTGCCAGCAGCGTTTTAGCGGGGGGTGGCACAGATACGCAGTATTTT
V: TRBV9
J: TRBJ2-3
size: .
D: TRBD2

CDR3: CASSGRQGSMSTDTQYF
DNA: TGTGCCAGCAGCGGCCGACAGGGGTCGATGAGCACAGATACGCAGTATTTT
V: TRBV7-8
J: TRBJ2-3
size: .
D: TRBD1

CDR3: CASSLGTGAITDTQYF
DNA: TGTGCCAGCAGTTTGGGGACAGGGGCGATCACAGATACGCAGTATTTT
V: TRBV28
J: TRBJ2-3
size: .
D: TRBD1

CDR3: CASSWGPSTDTQYF
DNA: TGTGCCAGCAGTTGGGGTCCTAGCACAGATACGCAGTATTTT
V: TRBV27
J: TRBJ2-3
size: .
D: .

CDR3: CASSFGGLNTEAFF
DNA: TGTGCCAGCAGCTTCGGGGGATTGAACACTGAAGCTTTCTTT
V: TRBV7-2
J: TRBJ1-1
size: .
D: .

CDR3: CASSGETGVDGYTF
DNA: TGTGCCAGCAGCGGGGAAACAGGGGTAGATGGCTACACCTTC
V: TRBV21-1
J: TRBJ1-2
size: .
D: .

CDR3: CASSPPLQETQYF
DNA: TGTGCCAGCAGCCCCCCCTTGCAAGAGACCCAGTACTTC
V: TRBV5-6
J: TRBJ2-5
size: .
D: .

CDR3: CASSPNRDNYEAFF
DNA: TGTGCCAGCAGTCCGAACCGGGACAATTACGAAGCTTTCTTT
V: TRBV13
J: TRBJ1-1
size: .
D: .

CDR3: CSASGGTTLTDTQYF
DNA: TGCAGCGCGTCCGGAGGGACTACCCTCACAGATACGCAGTATTTT
V: TRBV29-1
J: TRBJ2-3
size: .
D: TRBD2

CDR3: CASSASEAFRGSSGNTIYF
DNA: TGTGCCAGCAGTGCTTCTGAGGCTTTCAGGGGAAGCTCTGGAAACACCATATATTTT
V: TRBV6-4
J: TRBJ1-3
size: .
D: .

CDR3: CASSFTGTGGSEAFF
DNA: TGTGCCAGCAGCTTTACCGGGACAGGGGGCTCTGAAGCTTTCTTT
V: TRBV9
J: TRBJ1-1
size: .
D: TRBD1

CDR3: CASSMDATSYNEQFF
DNA: TGTGCCAGCAGTATGGACGCTACCTCCTACAATGAGCAGTTCTTC
V: TRBV6-5
J: TRBJ2-1
size: .
D: .

CDR3: CASSTIAEPTDTQYF
DNA: TGTGCCAGCAGTACCATAGCGGAACCCACAGATACGCAGTATTTT
V: TRBV27
J: TRBJ2-3
size: .
D: .

CDR3: CASKGRGILNTEAFF
DNA: TGTGCCAGCAAAGGGAGGGGAATCTTGAACACTGAAGCTTTCTTT
V: TRBV2
J: TRBJ1-1
size: .
D: .

CDR3: CASSWTGLAYNEQFF
DNA: TGCGCCAGCAGCTGGACGGGACTAGCCTACAATGAGCAGTTCTTC
V: TRBV5-1
J: TRBJ2-1
size: .
D: TRBD2

CDR3: CASSPSRQNTGELFF
DNA: TGCGCCAGCAGCCCGAGCAGACAGAACACCGGGGAGCTGTTTTTT
V: TRBV4-3
J: TRBJ2-2
size: .
D: .

CDR3: CASSPGLEADTQYF
DNA: TGTGCCAGCAGCCCGGGACTGGAGGCCGATACGCAGTATTTT
V: TRBV5-6
J: TRBJ2-3
size: .
D: .

CDR3: CATRGADTQYF
DNA: TGTGCCACCAGGGGGGCAGATACGCAGTATTTT
V: TRBV27
J: TRBJ2-3
size: .
D: .

CDR3: CASTEDYGYTF
DNA: TGTGCCAGCACGGAAGACTATGGCTACACCTTC
V: TRBV6-6
J: TRBJ1-2
size: .
D: .

CDR3: CASRDNEQYF
DNA: TGTGCCAGCAGAGACAACGAGCAGTACTTC
V: TRBV28
J: TRBJ2-7
size: .
D: .

CDR3: CASSAESGQGDYEQYF
DNA: TGTGCCAGCAGCGCAGAATCCGGACAGGGGGACTACGAGCAGTACTTC
V: TRBV9
J: TRBJ2-7
size: .
D: TRBD1

CDR3: CASSLAESNQPQHF
DNA: TGTGCCAGCAGCTTGGCAGAAAGCAATCAGCCCCAGCATTTT
V: TRBV5-6
J: TRBJ1-5
size: .
D: .

CDR3: CASSFQGLHYEQYF
DNA: TGTGCCAGCAGCTTTCAAGGGTTACACTACGAGCAGTACTTC
V: TRBV5-6
J: TRBJ2-7
size: .
D: .

CDR3: CASRAMGNTEAFF
DNA: TGTGCCAGCAGGGCCATGGGGAACACTGAAGCTTTCTTT
V: TRBV27
J: TRBJ1-1
size: .
D: .